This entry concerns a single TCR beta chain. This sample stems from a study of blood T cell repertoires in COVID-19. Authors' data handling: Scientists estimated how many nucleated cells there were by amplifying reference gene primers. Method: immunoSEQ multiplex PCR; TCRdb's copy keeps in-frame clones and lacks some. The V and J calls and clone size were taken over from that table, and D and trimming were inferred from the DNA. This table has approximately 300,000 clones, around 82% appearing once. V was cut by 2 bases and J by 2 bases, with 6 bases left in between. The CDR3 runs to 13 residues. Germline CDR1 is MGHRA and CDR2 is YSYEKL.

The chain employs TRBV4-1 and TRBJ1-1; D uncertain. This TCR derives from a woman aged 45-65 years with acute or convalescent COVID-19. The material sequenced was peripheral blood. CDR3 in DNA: TGCGCCAGCAGCCAAACGGTTAACACTGAAGCTTTCTTT. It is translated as CASSQTVNTEAFF.